The 20 T cell receptor beta chains below come from one sample, sequenced in a study of control samples from healthy donors and cancer patients. The repertoire was sequenced with immunoSEQ multiplex PCR; TCRdb's copy has only in-frame clones and lacks some. The sample lists tens of thousands of clones, roughly 94% occurring once. The sequencing sample was made of blood. All receptors come from a young man in good health.

This chain joins TRBV7-3 and TRBJ1-2; 9 bases are a match to TRBD1. Looked up from germline, CDR1 is SGHTA and CDR2 is FQGTGA. The CDR3 consists of 14 residues. Losses at the gene ends were 2 bases for V and 4 bases for J; bases not matched to a gene: 2. The CDR3 protein is CASSLGQGTYGYTF. CDR3 in DNA: TGTGCCAGCAGCTTAGGACAGGGGACCTATGGCTACACCTTC.

The chain recombines TRBV25-1 with TRBJ1-6; D uncertain. This CDR3 contains 15 residues. CDR1 and CDR2 (germline): MGHDK, SYGVNS. Trimming removed 0 bases at V and 0 bases at J, with 3 bases between. The DNA for the CDR3 is TGTGCCAGCAGTGAATACAGCTCCTATAATTCACCCCTCCACTTT. Translated: CASSEYSSYNSPLHF.

This rearrangement joins TRBV2 to TRBJ2-7, with D possibly matching TRBD1 (5 bases). Per the germline V gene, CDR1 is SNHLY and CDR2 is FYNNEI. The CDR3 contains 14 residues. The V end was cut by 3 bases, the J end by 4 bases, with 13 bases between. For the CDR3, the DNA is TGTGCCAGCAGTGATGGCAGGGTAAAGTACGAGCAGTACTTC. It translates to CASSDGRVKYEQYF.

The sample holds one count of this clone. V gene TRBV27 combines with J gene TRBJ2-1; D possibly corresponds to TRBD2 (5 bases). CDR1 is MNHEY, CDR2 SMNVEV, per germline (reference sequence). This CDR3 has 17 amino acids. V lost 2 bases and J 5 bases, leaving 19 bases between the germline ends. CDR3 sequence: CASSLIPSEVLHNEQFF. DNA of the CDR3: TGTGCCAGCAGTTTAATCCCCTCGGAGGTCCTTCACAATGAGCAGTTCTTC.

J is TRBJ2-3 and V is TRBV5-1; possibly TRBD1 or TRBD2 for D (6 bases each). Germline lookup yields CDR1 SGHRS and CDR2 YFSETQ. This CDR3 has 15 amino acids. V dropped 4 bases and J dropped 3 bases, with 15 bases sitting between them. CDR3 coding DNA: TGCGCCAGCAGCGAACCGGGGGCTAGTACAGATACGCAGTATTTT. Translating gives CASSEPGASTDTQYF.

J is TRBJ2-6 and V is TRBV13; D not certain. This CDR3 has 16 residues. Germline V gene data show CDR1 as PRHDT and CDR2 as FYEKMQ (reference sequence). V gave up 3 bases and J gave up 0 bases, with 9 bases separating them. CDR3 residues: CASSFLGISGANVLTF. The CDR3 DNA is TGTGCCAGCAGCTTCTTGGGGATCTCTGGGGCCAACGTCCTGACTTTC. The complete variable domain, with remaining parts taken from reference TRBV13 and TRBJ2-6, reads AAGVIQSPRHLIKEKRETATLKCYPIPRHDTVYWYQQGPGQDPQFLISFYEKMQSDKGSIPDRFSAQQFSDYHSELNMSSLELGDSALYFCASSFLGISGANVLTFGAGSRLTVL.

This chain links TRBV23-1 with TRBJ2-3, with D perhaps TRBD2 (7 bases). TRBV23-1 is assigned to the ORF class and has an uncertain function. This CDR3 is 14 amino acids long. V was cut by 10 bases and J by 5 bases, with 19 bases left in between. CDR3 loop: CANSLWRGGDTQYF. The CDR3 DNA follows: TGCGCCAACTCCCTTTGGAGGGGGGGAGATACGCAGTATTTT.

The genes are TRBV9 and TRBJ2-3; TRBD1 is a possible D gene (7 bases). This CDR3 is built from 19 residues. The V end was cut by 4 bases, the J end by 5 bases, with 29 bases between. CDR1 and CDR2 from the germline V gene are SGDLS and YYNGEE. This CDR3 is CASSPPRTTGEVGKDTQYF. The CDR3 coding sequence is TGTGCCAGCAGCCCCCCCAGGACAACAGGGGAGGTCGGAAAAGATACGCAGTATTTT. The entire variable domain, with the rest obtained from reference TRBV9 and TRBJ2-3, is as follows: DSGVTQTPKHLITATGQRVTLRCSPRSGDLSVYWYQQSLDQGLQFLIQYYNGEERAKGNILERFSAQQFPDLHSELNLSSLELGDSALYFCASSPPRTTGEVGKDTQYFGPGTRLTVL.

V usage is TRBV7-8 and J usage is TRBJ1-5; D call uncertain. Looked up from germline, CDR1 is SGHVS and CDR2 is FQNEAQ. The CDR3 extends over 15 amino acids. Trimming took 6 bases from V and 0 from J, leaving 12 bases between them. The CDR3, as DNA: TGTGCCAGCAGTCCTGACACCTATAGCAATCAGCCCCAGCATTTT. The encoded protein is CASSPDTYSNQPQHF.

V gene TRBV6-5 combines with J gene TRBJ1-1; no clear D. This CDR3 has 12 residues. Germline-derived CDR1 and CDR2 are MNHEY and SVGAGI. V lost 8 bases, J lost 1 base, and 8 bases lay in between. CDR3 sequence: CASRRGNTEAFF. The DNA of the CDR3 is TGTGCCAGCCGCCGGGGGAACACTGAAGCTTTCTTT.

This chain links TRBV24-1 with TRBJ2-1; D possibly corresponds to TRBD2 (6 bases). Germline V lookup: CDR1 KGHDR, CDR2 SFDVKD. The CDR3 runs to 12 residues. V dropped 0 bases and J dropped 12 bases, with 8 bases sitting between them. CDR3 sequence (DNA): TGTGCCACCAGTGATTTGCAGACTAGGCAGTTCTTC. It yields the protein CATSDLQTRQFF.

The gene calls are TRBV10-3 and TRBJ1-6, with D maybe TRBD1 (6 bases). The CDR3 totals 15 residues. Looked up from germline, CDR1 is ENHRY and CDR2 is SYGVKD. V was shortened by 2 bases and J by 7 bases, with 12 bases between the two germline ends. This CDR3 reads CAISERQVGNSPLHF. CDR3 sequence (DNA): TGTGCCATCAGTGAGAGACAGGTGGGCAATTCACCCCTCCACTTT.

The V gene is TRBV5-6, the J gene TRBJ1-2; the D gene is possibly TRBD1 (5 bases). The CDR3 spans 12 residues. CDR1 SGHDT and CDR2 YYEEEE come from the germline V gene. Trimming left V 0 bases short and J 6 bases short, with 6 bases between. The CDR3 DNA reads as TGTGCCAGCAGCTTGGAGGGGAATGGCTACACCTTC. This translates into CASSLEGNGYTF.

This chain joins TRBV5-8 and TRBJ1-5, with 7 bases lining up with TRBD1. Germline V CDR1 and CDR2: SGHTS, YDEGEE. The V gene end was trimmed by 1 base and the J gene end by 4 bases; junction bases not matched to a gene: 8. This CDR3 contains 16 residues. The CDR3 here is CASSLFRGLRNQPQHF. CDR3 bases: TGTGCCAGCAGCTTGTTTAGGGGGCTAAGGAATCAGCCCCAGCATTTT.

This chain links TRBV28 with TRBJ1-1; a possible D gene is TRBD1 (5 bases). V shed 5 bases and J shed 1 base, with 14 bases lying between them. The germline V gene encodes CDR1 MDHEN and CDR2 SYDVKM. This CDR3 has 15 amino acids. CDR3 protein: CASSPSSGGNTEAFF. CDR3 bases: TGTGCCAGCAGTCCCTCCAGTGGGGGGAACACTGAAGCTTTCTTT.

The DNA of the CDR3 is TGTGCCAGCAGCCCGGGGTCTCCCTACGAGCAGTACTTC. This codes for CASSPGSPYEQYF. The chain couples TRBV7-2 to TRBJ2-7, with TRBD2 as a possible D gene (5 bases). The CDR3 extends over 13 amino acids. From germline, CDR1 is SGHTA and CDR2 FQGNSA. The V end lost 5 bases, the J end lost 2 bases, and 10 bases lay between the germline ends.

The V gene is TRBV29-1, the J gene TRBJ2-1; no clear D. There are 12 residues in the CDR3. Germline CDR1 and CDR2: SQVTM and ANQGSEA. CDR3 amino acids: CSSRQLSDEQFF. CDR3 in DNA: TGCTCCTCCCGGCAGTTAAGCGATGAGCAGTTCTTC.

The chain is built from TRBV6-4 and TRBJ2-1; TRBD1 matches at 8 bases. CDR3 size: 16 residues. Germline V gene lookup returns CDR1 MRHNA and CDR2 SNTAGT. After removal of 4 bases from V and 5 bases from J, the junction contained 10 bases not matched to a gene. As DNA, the CDR3 is TGTGCCAGCAGTGCCTCAGGGGGCCGAGGGAACAATGAGCAGTTCTTC. Translating it yields CASSASGGRGNNEQFF.

This chain links TRBV5-4 with TRBJ2-3, with 9 bases aligning to TRBD2. The CDR3 extends over 17 amino acids. The V segment lost 0 bases and the J segment 0 bases; nucleotides outside the gene matches: 5. The germline V gene encodes CDR1 SGHNT and CDR2 YYREEE (reference sequence). The CDR3 reads CASSLVLAGLSTDTQYF. The CDR3 DNA is TGTGCCAGCAGCTTGGTGCTAGCGGGGCTTAGCACAGATACGCAGTATTTT.

The V call is TRBV28, the J call TRBJ1-1; 7 bases map to TRBD1. The CDR3 totals 13 residues. The V and J ends lost 10 bases and 3 bases, in that order; junction bases with no gene match: 8. CDR1 and CDR2 (germline): MDHEN, SYDVKM. Here the CDR3 reads CATDRVLDTEAFF. The CDR3 nucleotides read TGTGCCACAGACAGGGTTTTGGACACTGAAGCTTTCTTT.